This T cell receptor beta chain came from a study of relationships among human T cell subsets. Germline V gene sequence: CDR1 DFQATT, CDR2 SNEGSKA (reference sequence). The CDR3 is made up of 15 amino acids. The germline V and J ends were trimmed by 2 bases and 1 base, with 15 bases remaining between them. From mRNA, alpha and beta CDR3 regions were amplified using semiquantitative ARM-PCR. Exponential amplification used communal superprimers after tagged nested gene-specific primers in ARM-PCR. TCRdb recomputed calls from the multiplex PCR reads with MiXCR, one row per CDR3 protein. The data hold more than 7,000 distinct CDR3 sequences, with roughly 54% observed a single time. The CD45RA-negative fraction was bead-selected with anti-CD45RO to obtain memory T cells.

The chain couples TRBV20-1 to TRBJ2-7, with D maybe TRBD2 (6 bases). Sequencing was carried out using memory T cells sorted from blood. This receptor was taken from a man in his forties in good health. CDR3 DNA: TGCAGTGCTAGACGCGGGACTTTACGATCCTACGAGCAGTACTTC. Protein: CSARRGTLRSYEQYF.